What follows describes a single TCR beta chain. The sample belongs to a study of radiation and T cells in renal cell carcinoma. Time point described: blood 2 weeks post-SBRT. The treatment is: 15 Gy SBRT to primary tumor, nephrectomy 4 weeks later. V was cut by 6 bases and J by 1 base, with 22 bases left in between. This CDR3 spans 17 amino acids. Looked up from germline, CDR1 is SGDLS and CDR2 is YYNGEE. The repertoire was sequenced with immunoSEQ multiplex PCR; TCRdb's copy has only in-frame clones and lacks some. The sample lists 100,000 to 150,000 clones; 81% were seen once. Sequencing used blood, obtained from a patient whose treatment included radiotherapy and nephrectomy. The receptor was isolated from a man over 45 with renal cell carcinoma. The rearrangement joins TRBV9 to TRBJ1-2; D is undetermined. This CDR3 is CASTEGGRPVGNYGYTF. Written as DNA, the CDR3 is TGTGCCAGCACCGAGGGAGGGCGCCCCGTCGGTAACTATGGCTACACCTTC.